The rows below give T cell receptor beta chains drawn from one sample of a study of neurological immune-mediated disorders. MiXCR, run by TCRdb on the 5' RACE reads, gives a single entry per CDR3 protein. This table holds around 10,000 distinct CDR3 sequences, roughly 21% found once. The source material was CD8+ T cells from blood. The origin of the receptors is a woman aged 55-70 years with HTLV-1-associated myelopathy (HAM/TSP). Each CDR3 is given without its conserved first and last residue.

TRBJ2-2,TRBV5-1,ASSPTTGSGELF
TRBJ2-7,TRBV27,ASSLSGQRYGYEQY
TRBJ1-2,TRBV21-1,ASSKRGGRFNGYT
TRBJ1-4,TRBV11-2,ASSLHREEKLF
TRBJ1-1,TRBV5-1,ASSFTGAGNTEAF
TRBJ1-1,TRBV20-1,SRSYYDRANTEAF
TRBJ1-2,TRBV11-2,ASSLARDGYT
TRBJ2-1,TRBV20-1,SAGSSFEATYNEQF
TRBJ2-7,TRBV4-1,ASSQVRGGDYEQY
TRBJ1-1,TRBV5-1,ASSLLATGGEAF
TRBJ1-1,TRBV18,ASSLGGNTEAF
TRBJ1-5,TRBV6-6,ASSHPPGQANQPQH
TRBJ2-7,TRBV20-1,SAREGGSYEQY
TRBJ2-1,TRBV20-1,SARDVGLARYNEQF
TRBJ2-3,TRBV5-1,ASSLEAGDTDTQY
TRBJ1-5,TRBV9,ASSVASGDGQPQH
TRBJ2-1,TRBV19,ASSMYHLTSGGYNEQF
TRBJ2-1,TRBV5-1,ASSFGAGSYNEQF
TRBJ1-2,TRBV7-9,ASSFGQETNYGYT
TRBJ1-2,TRBV20-1,SARGQTNYGYT
TRBJ2-1,TRBV20-1,SARDVGSYNEQF
TRBJ2-1,TRBV5-1,ASSVRGRAYNEQF
TRBJ1-1,TRBV3-1,ASSLAGGVLSEAF
TRBJ2-3,TRBV20-1,SARGGGGGTDTQY
TRBJ2-7,TRBV4-1,DSSQEDSWVYEQY
TRBJ2-4,TRBV20-1,SARVGGGSRVNIQY
TRBJ2-5,TRBV6-5,ASSYVRAGETQY
TRBJ2-1,TRBV7-3,ASSPTGGELVHEQF
TRBJ2-5,TRBV7-3,ASSLGGGGETQY
TRBJ2-5,TRBV27,ASSLLHEIETQY
TRBJ2-1,TRBV20-1,SALGLADYNEQF
TRBJ1-4,TRBV6-6,ASSYSIRGEKLF
TRBJ2-3,TRBV7-9,ASSTTGTPLGVTQY
TRBJ1-1,TRBV20-1,SAPTRTGIGF
TRBJ1-5,TRBV18,ASSPTRDRYFSGENQPQH
TRBJ1-5,TRBV20-1,SARDGVRNQPQH
TRBJ2-1,TRBV12-3/TRBV12-4,ASSSPATAPSSYNEQF
TRBJ1-2,TRBV2,ASSEFRQGSYPYGYT
TRBJ2-2,TRBV5-1,ASSLQGAQAPNTGELF
TRBJ2-7,TRBV7-9,ASSPWDIPYEQY
TRBJ2-2,TRBV3-1,ASSHDSSNTGELF
TRBJ2-1,TRBV25-1,ASSEHHPWDEQF
TRBJ2-3,TRBV4-2,ASSQEGVATDTQY
TRBJ2-1,TRBV6-4,ASGVGGGRNEQF
TRBJ2-2,TRBV7-6,ASSLGGQGATGELF
TRBJ2-1,TRBV5-1,ASSLAGNEQF
TRBJ1-2,TRBV20-1,SARDGDRGYGYT
TRBJ2-2,TRBV13,ASTPRGPTRPLGSTGELF
TRBJ2-7,TRBV10-3,AISGGHEQY
TRBJ2-1,TRBV29-1,SVELGRNEQF
TRBJ1-1,TRBV5-1,ASSLDGNSEAF
TRBJ1-1,TRBV10-2,ASSESLAGAAF
TRBJ2-2,TRBV12-3/TRBV12-4,ASKGTSPGELF
TRBJ2-7,TRBV20-1,SARDLQGAYEQY
TRBJ2-5,TRBV20-1,SAPAGLAGGWETQY
TRBJ2-3,TRBV20-1,SASGGGTDTQY
TRBJ2-7,TRBV10-3,AIGDRETSYEQY
TRBJ2-7,TRBV27,ASSLKGRLYEQY
TRBJ2-3,TRBV5-1,ASSFTGTDTDTQY